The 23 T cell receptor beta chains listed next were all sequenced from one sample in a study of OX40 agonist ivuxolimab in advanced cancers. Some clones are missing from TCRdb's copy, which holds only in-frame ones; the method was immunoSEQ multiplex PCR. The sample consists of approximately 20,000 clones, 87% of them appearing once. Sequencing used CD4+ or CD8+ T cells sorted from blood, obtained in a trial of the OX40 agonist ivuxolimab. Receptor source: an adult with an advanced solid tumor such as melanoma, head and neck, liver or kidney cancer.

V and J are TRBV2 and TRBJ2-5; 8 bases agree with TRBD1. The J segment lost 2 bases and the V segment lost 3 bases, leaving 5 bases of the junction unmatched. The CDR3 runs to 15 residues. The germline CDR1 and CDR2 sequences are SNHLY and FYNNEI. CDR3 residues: CASSDARQGQETQYF. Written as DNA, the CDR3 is TGTGCCAGCAGTGACGCCAGACAGGGGCAAGAGACCCAGTACTTC.

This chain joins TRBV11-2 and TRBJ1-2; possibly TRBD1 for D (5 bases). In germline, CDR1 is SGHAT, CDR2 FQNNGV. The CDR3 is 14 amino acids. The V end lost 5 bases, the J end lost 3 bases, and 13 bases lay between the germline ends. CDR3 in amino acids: CASSPWRGDYGYTF. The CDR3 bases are TGTGCCAGCAGCCCCTGGCGGGGCGACTATGGCTACACCTTC.

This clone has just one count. Here the CDR3 reads CASSLEGALSYEQYF. CDR3 nucleotide sequence: TGTGCCAGCAGCTTAGAGGGTGCCTTGTCCTACGAGCAGTACTTC. The V gene is TRBV11-2, the J gene TRBJ2-7; D gene unclear. Germline assignment: CDR1 SGHAT and CDR2 FQNNGV. The CDR3 is 15 residues long. The V end was cut by 0 bases, the J end by 1 base, with 10 bases between.

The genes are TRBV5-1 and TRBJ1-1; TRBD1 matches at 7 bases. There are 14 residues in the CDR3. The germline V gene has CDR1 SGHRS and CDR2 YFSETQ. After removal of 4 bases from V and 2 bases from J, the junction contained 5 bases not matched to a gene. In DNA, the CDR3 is TGCGCCAGCAGCCCCGGGACAGATAACACTGAAGCTTTCTTT. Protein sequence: CASSPGTDNTEAFF.

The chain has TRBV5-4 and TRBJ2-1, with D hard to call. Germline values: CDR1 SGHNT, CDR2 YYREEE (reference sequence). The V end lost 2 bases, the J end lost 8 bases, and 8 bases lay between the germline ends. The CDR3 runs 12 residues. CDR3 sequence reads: CASSFITDEQFF. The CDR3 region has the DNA TGTGCCAGCAGCTTCATTACGGATGAGCAGTTCTTC.

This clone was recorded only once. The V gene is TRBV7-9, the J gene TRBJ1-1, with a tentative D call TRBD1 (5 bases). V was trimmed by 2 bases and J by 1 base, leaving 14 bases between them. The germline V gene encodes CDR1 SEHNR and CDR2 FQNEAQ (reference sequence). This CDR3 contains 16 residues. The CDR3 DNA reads TGTGCCAGCAGCTTAAGGGGCGGGGATCAGAACACTGAAGCTTTCTTT. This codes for CASSLRGGDQNTEAFF. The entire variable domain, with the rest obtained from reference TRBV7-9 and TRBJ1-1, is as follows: DTGVSQNPRHKITKRGQNVTFRCDPISEHNRLYWYRQTLGQGPEFLTYFQNEAQLEKSRLLSDRFSAERPKGSFSTLEIQRTEQGDSAMYLCASSLRGGDQNTEAFFGQGTRLTVV.

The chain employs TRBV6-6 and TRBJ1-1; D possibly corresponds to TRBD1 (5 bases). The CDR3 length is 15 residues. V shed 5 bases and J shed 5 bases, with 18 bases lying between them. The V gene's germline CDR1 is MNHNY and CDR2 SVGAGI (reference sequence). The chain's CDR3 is CASSASTHGATEAFF. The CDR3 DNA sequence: TGTGCCAGCAGTGCTTCTACACATGGGGCGACTGAAGCTTTCTTT.

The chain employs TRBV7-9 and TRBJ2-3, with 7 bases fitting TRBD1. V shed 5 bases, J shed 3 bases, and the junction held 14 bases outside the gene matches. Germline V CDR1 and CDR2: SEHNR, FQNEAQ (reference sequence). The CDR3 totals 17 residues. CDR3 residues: CASSPRRLGQLTDTQYF. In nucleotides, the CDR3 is TGTGCCAGCAGCCCCCGGCGTTTGGGACAGCTGACAGATACGCAGTATTTT. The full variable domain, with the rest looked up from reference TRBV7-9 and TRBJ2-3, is DTGVSQNPRHKITKRGQNVTFRCDPISEHNRLYWYRQTLGQGPEFLTYFQNEAQLEKSRLLSDRFSAERPKGSFSTLEIQRTEQGDSAMYLCASSPRRLGQLTDTQYFGPGTRLTVL.

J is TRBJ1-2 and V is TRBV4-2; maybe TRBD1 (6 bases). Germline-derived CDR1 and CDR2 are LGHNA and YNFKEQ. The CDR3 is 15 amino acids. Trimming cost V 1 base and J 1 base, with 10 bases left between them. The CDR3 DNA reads TGTGCCAGCAGCCAAGCGGGACAAAATAACTATGGCTACACCTTC. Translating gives CASSQAGQNNYGYTF.

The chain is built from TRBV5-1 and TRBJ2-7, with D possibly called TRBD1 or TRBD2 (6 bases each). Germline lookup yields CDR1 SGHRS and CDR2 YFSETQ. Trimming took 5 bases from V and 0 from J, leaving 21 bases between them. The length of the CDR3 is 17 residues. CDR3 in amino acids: CASSLRGWGAASYEQYF. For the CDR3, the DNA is TGCGCCAGCAGTCTTAGAGGGTGGGGGGCCGCCTCCTACGAGCAGTACTTC.

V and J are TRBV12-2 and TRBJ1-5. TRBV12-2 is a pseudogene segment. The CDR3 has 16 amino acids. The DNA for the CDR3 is TGTGCAAGTCGCTTAGTAAAGTGGGGAGCTAATCAGCCCCAGCATTTT. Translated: CASRLVKWGANQPQHF.

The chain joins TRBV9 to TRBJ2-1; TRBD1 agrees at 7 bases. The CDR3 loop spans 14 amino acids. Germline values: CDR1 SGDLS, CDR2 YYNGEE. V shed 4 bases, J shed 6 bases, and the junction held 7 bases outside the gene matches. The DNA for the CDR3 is TGTGCCAGCAGCCCCCGGGACAGACCCAATGAGCAGTTCTTC. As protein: CASSPRDRPNEQFF.

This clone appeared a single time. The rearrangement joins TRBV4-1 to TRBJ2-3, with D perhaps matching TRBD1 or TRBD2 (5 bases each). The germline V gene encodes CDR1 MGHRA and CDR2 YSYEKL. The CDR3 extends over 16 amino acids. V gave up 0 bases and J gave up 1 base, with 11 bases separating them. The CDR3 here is CASSQEGESRTDTQYF. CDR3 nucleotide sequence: TGCGCCAGCAGCCAAGAAGGGGAGTCCCGCACAGATACGCAGTATTTT.

CDR3 nucleotide sequence: TGTGCCAGCAGCGGAACCAGCGTCTCCTACGAGCAGTACTTC. Encoded protein: CASSGTSVSYEQYF. The V and J genes are TRBV7-9 and TRBJ2-7; D gene unclear. The CDR3 has 14 residues. Germline V lookup: CDR1 SEHNR, CDR2 FQNEAQ (reference sequence). Trimming shortened V by 5 bases and J by 0 bases, and 11 bases separated the two germline ends.

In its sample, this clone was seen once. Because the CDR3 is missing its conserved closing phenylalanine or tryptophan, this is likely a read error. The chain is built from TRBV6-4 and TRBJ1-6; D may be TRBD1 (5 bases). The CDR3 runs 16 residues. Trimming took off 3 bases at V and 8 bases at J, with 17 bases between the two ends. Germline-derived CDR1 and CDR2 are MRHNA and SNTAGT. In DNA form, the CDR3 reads TGTGCCAGCAGTGAGCAGGGAGCCGTTGCGGATTCACCCCTCCACCTT. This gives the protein CASSEQGAVADSPLHL.

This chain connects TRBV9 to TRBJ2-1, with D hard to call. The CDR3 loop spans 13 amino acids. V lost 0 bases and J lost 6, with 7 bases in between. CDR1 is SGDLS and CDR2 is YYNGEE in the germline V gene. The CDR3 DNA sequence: TGTGCCAGCAGCGTAGATGGGTTCAATGAGCAGTTCTTC. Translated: CASSVDGFNEQFF.

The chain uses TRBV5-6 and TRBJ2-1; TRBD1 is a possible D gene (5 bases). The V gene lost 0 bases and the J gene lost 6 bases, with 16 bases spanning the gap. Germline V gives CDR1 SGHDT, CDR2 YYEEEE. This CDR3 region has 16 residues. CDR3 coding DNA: TGTGCCAGCAGCTTGGCCGGTTGGTCAGGGTTCAATGAGCAGTTCTTC. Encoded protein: CASSLAGWSGFNEQFF.

The CDR3 here is CASSRGLVVYNEQFF. The CDR3 DNA follows: TGTGCCAGCAGCCGCGGACTAGTGGTCTACAATGAGCAGTTCTTC. V usage is TRBV9 and J usage is TRBJ2-1; TRBD2 matches 7 bases. After removal of 4 bases from V and 3 bases from J, the junction contained 7 bases not matched to a gene. From germline, CDR1 is SGDLS and CDR2 YYNGEE. The CDR3 sequence is 15 residues long.

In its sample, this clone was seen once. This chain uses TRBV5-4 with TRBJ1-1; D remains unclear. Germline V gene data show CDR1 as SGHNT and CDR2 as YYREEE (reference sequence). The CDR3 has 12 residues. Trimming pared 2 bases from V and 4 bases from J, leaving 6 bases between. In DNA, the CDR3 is TGTGCCAGCAGCTTAGGGTCCACTGAAGCTTTCTTT. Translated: CASSLGSTEAFF. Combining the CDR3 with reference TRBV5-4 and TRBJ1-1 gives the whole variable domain ETGVTQSPTHLIKTRGQQVTLRCSSQSGHNTVSWYQQALGQGPQFIFQYYREEENGRGNFPPRFSGLQFPNYSSELNVNALELDDSALYLCASSLGSTEAFFGQGTRLTVV.

The chain's CDR3 is CASSPAHREYGYTF. As DNA, the CDR3 is TGTGCCAGCAGCCCGGCTCATCGGGAATATGGCTACACCTTC. The chain is built from TRBV6-4 and TRBJ1-2; D not resolved. Germline-derived CDR1 and CDR2 are MRHNA and SNTAGT. V shed 6 bases and J shed 5 bases, with 16 bases lying between them. The CDR3 spans 14 residues.

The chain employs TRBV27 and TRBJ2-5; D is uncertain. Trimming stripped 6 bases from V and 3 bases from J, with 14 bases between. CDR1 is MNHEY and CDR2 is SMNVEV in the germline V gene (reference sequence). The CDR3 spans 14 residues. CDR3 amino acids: CASSLDGYEETQYF. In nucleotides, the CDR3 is TGTGCCAGCAGCCTGGACGGATATGAAGAGACCCAGTACTTC.

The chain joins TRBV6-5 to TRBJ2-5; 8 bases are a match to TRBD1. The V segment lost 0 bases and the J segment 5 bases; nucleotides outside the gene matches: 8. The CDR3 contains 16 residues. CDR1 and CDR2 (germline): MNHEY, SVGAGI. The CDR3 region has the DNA TGTGCCAGCAGTTACTCCCCAGGGGGCCCGGGGGAGACCCAGTACTTC. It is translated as CASSYSPGGPGETQYF.

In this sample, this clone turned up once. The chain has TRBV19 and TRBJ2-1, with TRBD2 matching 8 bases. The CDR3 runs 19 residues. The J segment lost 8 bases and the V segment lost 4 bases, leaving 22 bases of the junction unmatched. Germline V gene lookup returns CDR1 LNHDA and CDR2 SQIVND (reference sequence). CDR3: CASSTTSGGPDKPPHEQFF. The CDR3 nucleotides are TGTGCCAGTAGTACAACTAGCGGAGGACCCGATAAACCCCCCCATGAGCAGTTCTTC.